The 25 T cell receptor beta chains below were found in one sample sequenced in a study of blood T cell repertoires in COVID-19. Generated by immunoSEQ multiplex PCR, the TCRdb table keeps only in-frame clones and is missing some. This table holds 150,000 to 200,000 clones, 85% to 90% found once. The sample comprised peripheral blood. The receptors come from a middle-aged man with active or convalescent COVID-19.

The chain is built from TRBV5-4 and TRBJ2-5; TRBD2 matches at 10 bases. With V trimmed by 4 bases and J by 4 bases, 13 bases remained unmatched. CDR3 size: 17 residues. Germline assignment: CDR1 SGHNT and CDR2 YYREEE (reference sequence). The CDR3 loop is CASSPRLAGATVETQYF. The CDR3, as DNA: TGTGCCAGCAGCCCACGCCTAGCGGGGGCGACGGTAGAGACCCAGTACTTC.

The chain couples TRBV5-1 to TRBJ1-3, with a possible D match to TRBD1 (5 bases). V was clipped by 0 bases and J by 4 bases, with 5 bases between them. Germline loops: CDR1 SGHRS, CDR2 YFSETQ. The CDR3 totals 13 residues. The CDR3 DNA is TGCGCCAGCAGCTTGGGGGGCGGAAACACCATATATTTT. Its translation: CASSLGGGNTIYF.

CDR3 bases: TGTGCAAGTCGCTTAATCGACAGGGGCTCCTACAATGAGCAGTTCTTC. Translating it yields CASRLIDRGSYNEQFF. J is TRBJ2-1 and V is TRBV12-2; the table gives TRBD1 as D, unverified against the DNA. TRBV12-2 is designated a pseudogene. There are 16 residues in the CDR3.

The V and J genes are TRBV30 and TRBJ2-7, with D possibly matching TRBD1 (6 bases). The germline V and J ends were trimmed by 1 base and 2 bases, with 30 bases remaining between them. Per the germline V gene, CDR1 is GTSNPN and CDR2 is SVGIG (reference sequence). CDR3 size: 20 residues. CDR3 sequence (DNA): TGTGCCTGGAGTGATATGGGTTCCGGTTCCAGGGGAGTTAAACCCTACGAGCAGTACTTC. This translates into CAWSDMGSGSRGVKPYEQYF.

This clone was counted a single time. This chain joins TRBV7-9 and TRBJ1-6; D is perhaps TRBD1 (5 bases). Trimming took off 10 bases at V and 7 bases at J, with 17 bases between the two ends. Per germline, CDR1 SEHNR and CDR2 FQNEAQ (reference sequence). There are 14 residues in the CDR3. The CDR3 region has the DNA TGTGCCATGCGGGGCCCCAGGGAAAATTCACCCCTCCACTTT. Translating gives CAMRGPRENSPLHF. The full variable domain, its missing parts supplied by reference TRBV7-9 and TRBJ1-6, is DTGVSQNPRHKITKRGQNVTFRCDPISEHNRLYWYRQTLGQGPEFLTYFQNEAQLEKSRLLSDRFSAERPKGSFSTLEIQRTEQGDSAMYLCAMRGPRENSPLHFGNGTRLTVT.

The chain employs TRBV27 and TRBJ2-3, with D possibly matching TRBD1 (5 bases). Germline V gene sequence: CDR1 MNHEY, CDR2 SMNVEV (reference sequence). Between the trimmed V and J ends, which lost 7 bases and 1 base, there was a span of 9 bases. This CDR3 comprises 13 residues. The DNA for the CDR3 is TGTGCCAGCACCCTACAGGGCACAGATACGCAGTATTTT. It yields the protein CASTLQGTDTQYF.

As for this clone: The same CDR3 can be traced to other DNA sequences in this sample. The CDR3 DNA reads as TGTGCCAGCAGCGTTCTCCCACAGAGCTCCTACGAGCAGTACTTC. It codes for CASSVLPQSSYEQYF. This sequence joins TRBV9 and TRBJ2-7; D is unresolved. V was cut by 2 bases and J by 0 bases, with 12 bases left in between. The CDR3 contains 15 residues. Per the germline V gene, CDR1 is SGDLS and CDR2 is YYNGEE. The full variable domain, completed using reference TRBV9 and TRBJ2-7, is DSGVTQTPKHLITATGQRVTLRCSPRSGDLSVYWYQQSLDQGLQFLIQYYNGEERAKGNILERFSAQQFPDLHSELNLSSLELGDSALYFCASSVLPQSSYEQYFGPGTRLTVT.

The genes are TRBV2 and TRBJ1-2, with TRBD1 matching 10 bases. The trim removed 10 bases at V and 3 bases at J, leaving 8 bases unmatched. From germline, CDR1 is SNHLY and CDR2 FYNNEI. This CDR3 is 14 amino acids long. The DNA of the CDR3 is TGTGCCACCCCGCGGACAGGGGGTCACTATGGCTACACCTTC. Protein: CATPRTGGHYGYTF.

The rearrangement uses TRBV5-1 and TRBJ1-1; perhaps TRBD1 as D (6 bases). Per germline, CDR1 SGHRS and CDR2 YFSETQ. The CDR3 consists of 13 residues. V was shortened by 3 bases and J by 4 bases, with 10 bases between the two germline ends. The CDR3 region is CASSSGQTTEAFF. CDR3 DNA: TGCGCCAGCAGCTCCGGACAGACCACTGAAGCTTTCTTT.

This rearrangement joins TRBV25-1 to TRBJ2-1, with TRBD1 matching over 8 bases. Unmatched junction bases numbered 9, after V lost 6 bases and J lost 5 bases. Germline assignment: CDR1 MGHDK and CDR2 SYGVNS. The CDR3 has 15 residues. The CDR3 here is CASSRGTGGNNEQFF. The CDR3, as DNA: TGTGCCAGCAGCCGCGGTACAGGGGGGAACAATGAGCAGTTCTTC.

V is TRBV28 and J is TRBJ1-5; 7 bases align to TRBD1. CDR1 MDHEN and CDR2 SYDVKM come from the germline V gene. The V segment lost 6 bases and the J segment 5 bases; nucleotides outside the gene matches: 19. This CDR3 spans 18 amino acids. The CDR3 spells CASRRTGGASGWDQPQHF. CDR3 nucleotide sequence: TGTGCCAGCAGACGGACAGGAGGGGCGTCGGGGTGGGATCAGCCCCAGCATTTT.

V gene TRBV7-9 combines with J gene TRBJ1-1; D gene uncertain. The CDR3 sequence is 14 residues long. V was trimmed by 5 bases and J by 0 bases, leaving 10 bases between them. Germline assignment: CDR1 SEHNR and CDR2 FQNEAQ (reference sequence). The CDR3 region has the DNA TGTGCCAGCAGCCCAGTAATGATGAACACTGAAGCTTTCTTT. This gives the protein CASSPVMMNTEAFF.

The V gene is TRBV11-2, the J gene TRBJ1-4, with D tentatively TRBD1 (5 bases). There are 15 residues in the CDR3. Germline CDR1 SGHAT, CDR2 FQNNGV. V lost 7 bases and J lost 6, with 18 bases in between. The CDR3: CASKRRGLRDEKLFF. CDR3 bases: TGTGCCAGCAAAAGGAGGGGCCTCCGGGATGAAAAACTGTTTTTT.

This chain joins TRBV30 and TRBJ1-2; D unresolved. Deletions cut 8 bases from V and 8 bases from J, with 15 bases between. The CDR3 runs to 11 residues. CDR1 is GTSNPN, CDR2 SVGIG, per germline (reference sequence). CDR3 nucleotide sequence: TGTGCCCTCAGACCCTTGGAGGGCTACACCTTC. Translated, it gives CALRPLEGYTF. The variable domain in full, with the rest retrieved from reference TRBV30 and TRBJ1-2, is SQTIHQWPATLVQPVGSPLSLECTVEGTSNPNLYWYRQAAGRGLQLLFYSVGIGQISSEVPQNLSASRPQDRQFILSSKKLLLSDSGFYLCALRPLEGYTFGSGTRLTVV.

The chain links TRBV11-3 to TRBJ1-2; 8 bases line up with TRBD1. The germline gives CDR1 SGHNT, CDR2 YENEEA. The CDR3 covers 14 residues. J gave up 4 bases and V 5 bases, and 6 bases lay outside the gene matches. The CDR3 sequence: CASSLRTGTYGYTF. In DNA form, the CDR3 reads TGTGCCAGCAGCCTAAGGACAGGGACCTATGGCTACACCTTC.

The sample holds one count of this clone. V is TRBV20-1 and J is TRBJ2-2, with TRBD2 matching 10 bases. V trimming: 3 bases; J trimming: 4 bases; junction bases outside the gene matches: 5. The germline CDR1 and CDR2 sequences are DFQATT and SNEGSKA (reference sequence). The CDR3 runs 15 residues. CDR3 in DNA: TGCAGTGCTAGTGCGGGGACTAGCGTCACCGGGGAGCTGTTTTTT. As protein: CSASAGTSVTGELFF.

This chain links TRBV6-5 with TRBJ2-1; D gene ambiguous. V was pared by 6 bases and J by 8 bases, with 14 bases between. Germline V gives CDR1 MNHEY, CDR2 SVGAGI. The CDR3 sequence is 13 residues long. The CDR3 bases are TGTGCCAGCAGGTCCCCCTCTCTGTATGAGCAGTTCTTC. Its protein product is CASRSPSLYEQFF.

V and J are TRBV28 and TRBJ2-5, with 12 positions matching TRBD2. CDR3 length equals 16 residues. Germline trimming cut 4 bases from V and 1 base from J; bases unmatched to any gene: 4. Germline V gene sequence: CDR1 MDHEN, CDR2 SYDVKM. CDR3 amino acids: CASSSWTSGVQETQYF. The CDR3 nucleotides are TGTGCCAGCAGTTCCTGGACTAGCGGGGTCCAAGAGACCCAGTACTTC.

This clone was observed a handful of times. This chain joins TRBV7-6 and TRBJ1-6; 8 bases agree with TRBD1. V was pared by 3 bases and J by 10 bases, with 5 bases of the junction left unmatched. Germline V gives CDR1 SGHVS, CDR2 FNYEAQ. The length of the CDR3 is 14 residues. CDR3 sequence (DNA): TGTGCCAGCAGCTTGGGACAGGCTGGATCACCCCTCCACTTT. Translating it yields CASSLGQAGSPLHF.

The J gene is TRBJ2-1, the V gene TRBV14; D is perhaps TRBD1 (5 bases). This CDR3 spans 16 amino acids. The germline V gene encodes CDR1 SGHDN and CDR2 FVKESK. The V end lost 0 bases, the J end lost 0 bases, and 9 bases lay between the germline ends. Here the CDR3 DNA reads TGTGCCAGCAGCCAAGATTTTCAGGGCTCCTACAATGAGCAGTTCTTC. It is translated as CASSQDFQGSYNEQFF. The full variable domain, its missing parts supplied by reference TRBV14 and TRBJ2-1, is EAGVTQFPSHSVIEKGQTVTLRCDPISGHDNLYWYRRVMGKEIKFLLHFVKESKQDESGMPNNRFLAERTGGTYSTLKVQPAELEDSGVYFCASSQDFQGSYNEQFFGPGTRLTVL.

V and J are TRBV4-3 and TRBJ2-1; 7 bases are a match to TRBD1. The J segment lost 0 bases and the V segment lost 0 bases, leaving 8 bases of the junction unmatched. Germline V gene sequence: CDR1 LGHNA, CDR2 YSLEER. The CDR3 consists of 18 residues. For the CDR3, the DNA is TGCGCCAGCAGCCAAGATACACGACAGGGAAGCTCCTACAATGAGCAGTTCTTC. It encodes CASSQDTRQGSSYNEQFF.

The chain is built from TRBV7-8 and TRBJ2-5; TRBD1 matches 12 bases. This CDR3 spans 19 amino acids. V shed 1 base, J shed 4 bases, and the junction held 13 bases outside the gene matches. Germline V gives CDR1 SGHVS, CDR2 FQNEAQ. CDR3 residues: CASSLVFTGTGGNGETQYF. The CDR3 DNA is TGTGCCAGCAGCTTAGTTTTTACGGGGACAGGGGGCAATGGAGAGACCCAGTACTTC. Looking up the rest from reference TRBV7-8 and TRBJ2-5 gives the full variable domain: GAGVSQSPRYKVAKRGQDVALRCDPISGHVSLFWYQQALGQGPEFLTYFQNEAQLDKSGLPSDRFFAERPEGSVSTLKIQRTQQEDSAVYLCASSLVFTGTGGNGETQYFGPGTRLLVL.

CDR3 amino acids: CASNWWDSSSYNEQFF. The CDR3 coding sequence is TGTGCCAGCAACTGGTGGGACTCGAGCTCCTACAATGAGCAGTTCTTC. The chain recombines TRBV6-4 with TRBJ2-1; tentatively, D is TRBD2 (6 bases). CDR3 length equals 16 residues. Trimming pared 7 bases from V and 0 bases from J, leaving 16 bases between. Germline assignment: CDR1 MRHNA and CDR2 SNTAGT.

This CDR3 is CASSDPGTGASPLHF. In DNA, the CDR3 is TGTGCCAGCAGTGATCCCGGGACAGGGGCTTCACCCCTCCACTTT. The rearrangement links TRBV6-2 or TRBV6-3 to TRBJ1-6, with 10 bases that match TRBD1. Trimming took 5 bases from V and 9 from J; bases not matched to a gene: 7. The CDR3 has 15 amino acids. The germline CDR1 and CDR2 sequences are MNHEY and SVGEGT.

This clone was observed a handful of times. The chain employs TRBV4-2 and TRBJ2-7; tentatively, D is TRBD2 (5 bases). V lost 0 bases and J lost 0, with 6 bases in between. The CDR3 spans 14 residues. Germline V gene data show CDR1 as LGHNA and CDR2 as YNFKEQ. The DNA of the CDR3 is TGTGCCAGCAGCCAAGAGGGAGACTCCTACGAGCAGTACTTC. It translates to CASSQEGDSYEQYF.